A selection of T cell receptor beta chains follows, all from one sample in a study of siplizumab effects on memory and regulatory T cells. Sequenced by immunoSEQ multiplex PCR; TCRdb stores in-frame clones only, minus some. The sample carries under 3,500 clones, around 57% recorded once. The antigens for these receptors are not known. Sequencing was performed on CFSE-low (dividing) CD8+ T cells sorted from an allogeneic mixed lymphocyte reaction. The receptors originated from a human donor in good health; the cells came from an allogeneic mixed lymphocyte reaction. Some clones in this sample may be carry-over from other donors' samples. The CDR3 runs from the conserved cysteine through the conserved F or W. A D gene is named only where the DNA matches it firmly. Expanded clones are given a class, and other clones once, few, many or no size at all.

V gene,J gene,D gene,clone size,CDR3 protein,CDR3 DNA
TRBV19,TRBJ2-1,TRBD2,NA,CASSIVAGGLNEQFF,TGTGCCAGTAGTATAGTGGCGGGAGGACTCAATGAGCAGTTCTTC
TRBV7-4,TRBJ2-6,NA,once,CASSSYSHSQSRANVLTF,TGTGCCAGCAGCTCTTACAGTCACTCACAAAGTCGGGCCAACGTCCTGACTTTC
TRBV29-1,TRBJ2-7,TRBD1,few,CSTWVPGQGYEQYF,TGCAGCACATGGGTACCGGGACAGGGGTACGAGCAGTACTTC
TRBV13,TRBJ1-5,NA,few,CASSHSNQPQHF,TGTGCCAGCAGCCATAGCAATCAGCCCCAGCATTTT
TRBV4-1,TRBJ2-2,NA,NA,CASSQRTDSFSGELFF,TGCGCCAGCAGCCAAAGAACGGACTCCTTCTCCGGGGAGCTGTTTTTT
TRBV27,TRBJ2-5,NA,NA,CASSLIGDQETQYF,TGTGCCAGCAGTTTAATAGGGGACCAAGAGACCCAGTACTTC
TRBV5-6,TRBJ2-5,TRBD1,NA,CASSLDRGFQETQYF,TGTGCCAGCAGCTTGGACAGGGGCTTCCAAGAGACCCAGTACTTC
TRBV19,TRBJ2-5,NA,NA,CASSSGQETQYF,TGTGCCAGTAGTTCTGGCCAAGAGACCCAGTACTTC
TRBV19,TRBJ1-1,NA,few,CASQTATEAFF,TGTGCCAGTCAGACTGCCACTGAAGCTTTCTTT
TRBV4-1,TRBJ2-2,NA,once,CASSRGTSGHSGELFF,TGCGCCAGCAGCCGTGGAACATCGGGGCATTCCGGGGAGCTGTTTTTT
TRBV29-1,TRBJ1-1,NA,NA,CSVPGVIEAFF,TGCAGCGTTCCAGGGGTAATTGAAGCTTTCTTT
TRBV10-3,TRBJ1-2,NA,NA,CAISARNYYGYTF,TGTGCCATCAGTGCCAGGAACTACTATGGCTACACCTTC
TRBV9,TRBJ1-1,NA,NA,CASSVEVTNTEAFF,TGTGCCAGCAGCGTAGAGGTCACGAACACTGAAGCTTTCTTT
TRBV5-7,TRBJ1-1,NA,once,CASSLGAGTEAFF,TGTGCCAGCAGCTTGGGGGCGGGCACTGAAGCTTTCTTT
TRBV19,TRBJ2-7,NA,NA,CASSIGAGGTYEQYF,TGTGCCAGTAGTATAGGAGCGGGCGGGACCTACGAGCAGTACTTC
TRBV4-1,TRBJ2-7,TRBD2,NA,CASSHLQGGTYEQYF,TGCGCCAGCAGCCATCTCCAGGGAGGGACCTACGAGCAGTACTTC
TRBV11-2,TRBJ2-3,NA,NA,CASSPSFGERSTDTQYF,TGTGCCAGCAGTCCTTCTTTCGGGGAGCGGAGCACAGATACGCAGTATTTT
TRBV29-1,TRBJ2-2,NA,NA,CSVWTATGELFF,TGCAGCGTCTGGACAGCTACCGGGGAGCTGTTTTTT
TRBV9,TRBJ1-2,NA,NA,CASSVARSPYGYTF,TGTGCCAGCAGCGTAGCGAGGTCTCCCTATGGCTACACCTTC
TRBV4-1,TRBJ1-1,NA,few,CASSQGKTEAFF,TGCGCCAGCAGCCAAGGAAAGACTGAAGCTTTCTTT
TRBV5-8,TRBJ2-7,TRBD2,NA,CASSLPTSGSGEQYF,TGTGCCAGCAGCTTGCCGACTAGCGGGAGTGGTGAGCAGTACTTC
TRBV10-3,TRBJ2-3,TRBD1,NA,CAISGPILDRDTDTQYF,TGTGCCATCAGTGGACCAATCCTGGACAGGGACACAGATACGCAGTATTTT
TRBV29-1,TRBJ1-1,NA,once,CSVEGTDEDTEAFF,TGCAGCGTTGAAGGGACAGACGAGGACACTGAAGCTTTCTTT
TRBV5-1,TRBJ2-1,NA,NA,CASSLTARVDEQFF,TGCGCCAGCAGCCTGACCGCCCGGGTCGATGAGCAGTTCTTC
TRBV13,TRBJ2-5,NA,NA,CASSIRDYQETQYF,TGTGCCAGCAGCATCCGGGACTACCAAGAGACCCAGTACTTC
TRBV19,TRBJ2-7,NA,NA,CASSIFFTYEQYF,TGTGCCAGTAGTATTTTTTTCACCTACGAGCAGTACTTC
TRBV27,TRBJ2-1,TRBD1,few,CASSPTGINEQFF,TGTGCCAGCAGTCCGACAGGGATCAATGAGCAGTTCTTC
TRBV18,TRBJ2-1,TRBD2,NA,CASSPRGVWINEQFF,TGTGCCAGCTCACCCCGGGGGGTTTGGATAAATGAGCAGTTCTTC
TRBV4-1,TRBJ2-7,TRBD2,few,CASSQVVGRSSYEQYF,TGCGCCAGCAGCCAAGTAGTCGGGAGGAGCTCCTACGAGCAGTACTTC
TRBV4-1,TRBJ1-2,NA,medium-sized,CASSQDGLTGRGGYTF,TGCGCCAGCAGCCAAGATGGCCTTACGGGACGGGGTGGCTACACCTTC
TRBV7-8,TRBJ1-5,NA,large,CASQSLGYNQPQHF,TGTGCCAGCCAGTCTTTAGGGTACAATCAGCCCCAGCATTTT
TRBV27,TRBJ2-2,NA,NA,CASSLRQYGNGELFF,TGTGCCAGCAGTCTCCGACAGTATGGCAACGGGGAGCTGTTTTTT
TRBV7-2,TRBJ2-1,TRBD1,NA,CASSSTGTYNEQFF,TGTGCCAGCAGTTCGACAGGGACCTACAATGAGCAGTTCTTC
TRBV29-1,TRBJ1-2,NA,NA,CSVETATNYGYTF,TGCAGCGTTGAGACAGCGACTAACTATGGCTACACCTTC
TRBV10-3,TRBJ2-1,NA,NA,CAISERGAYNEQFF,TGTGCCATCAGTGAGAGGGGCGCCTACAATGAGCAGTTCTTC
TRBV7-4,TRBJ1-5,NA,NA,CASQSLGYNQPQHF,TGTGCCAGCCAGTCTTTAGGGTACAATCAGCCCCAGCATTTT
TRBV6-5,TRBJ1-2,TRBD1,NA,CASSFNDRGLGYTF,TGTGCCAGCAGTTTCAACGACAGGGGGCTAGGCTACACCTTC
TRBV7-9,TRBJ2-7,NA,NA,CASSLGWDGAYEQYF,TGTGCCAGCAGCTTAGGTTGGGACGGAGCCTACGAGCAGTACTTC
TRBV5-5,TRBJ1-4,NA,once,CASSLSTDHLGGEKLFF,TGTGCCAGCAGCTTGAGTACAGACCATCTCGGGGGTGAAAAACTGTTTTTT
TRBV11-3,TRBJ2-3,NA,NA,CASSRRRQDDSTDTQYF,TGTGCCAGCAGCCGCCGCAGACAGGACGATAGCACAGATACGCAGTATTTT
TRBV30,TRBJ2-7,TRBD1,NA,CAWSGTGNSVYEQYF,TGTGCCTGGAGTGGGACAGGGAACTCGGTCTACGAGCAGTACTTC
TRBV12-5,TRBJ2-3,TRBD2,NA,CASGGGSGGSLPTDTQYF,TGTGCTAGTGGTGGTGGCAGCGGGGGTTCCCTGCCCACAGATACGCAGTATTTT
TRBV27,TRBJ2-1,TRBD2,NA,CASSFLLAGGPNHEQFF,TGTGCCAGCAGTTTTCTACTAGCGGGAGGCCCTAACCATGAGCAGTTCTTC
TRBV7-8,TRBJ2-1,TRBD1,NA,CASSSQTGSYNEQFF,TGTGCCAGCAGTTCCCAGACAGGGTCCTACAATGAGCAGTTCTTC
TRBV25-1,TRBJ2-1,NA,NA,CARGDSDNEQFF,TGTGCCAGAGGGGACTCAGACAATGAGCAGTTCTTC
TRBV27,TRBJ2-1,TRBD2,few,CASSLSRSGSYNEQFF,TGTGCCAGCAGTTTATCCCGTAGCGGGAGCTACAATGAGCAGTTCTTC
TRBV5-5,TRBJ1-1,NA,NA,CASSLDGSEAFF,TGTGCCAGCAGCTTGGATGGATCTGAAGCTTTCTTT
TRBV19,TRBJ2-1,NA,NA,CASSIVGSSSYNEQFF,TGTGCCAGTAGTATAGTAGGCTCTTCCTCCTACAATGAGCAGTTCTTC